Sequencing of this T cell receptor (beta chain) was carried out in a study of blood T cell repertoires in COVID-19. Study in general: The study drew acute and convalescent COVID-19 samples from the United States, Italy and Spain.

Sequencing used immunoSEQ multiplex PCR; TCRdb keeps in-frame clones, though not all of them. This table has 100,000 to 150,000 clones, around 89% appearing once. The Seattle site enrolled patients during active infection and followed them longitudinally. The clonotype comes from a man in his fifties or sixties with COVID-19, enrolled during active disease. Sequencing was performed on peripheral blood.

As DNA, the CDR3 is TGTGCCAGCAGTTTTTCCGGGAGAGGCCTCTCATTCTTC. It codes for CASSFSGRGLSFF. The chain carries TRBV28 and TRBJ2-1; D may be TRBD2 (6 bases). In germline, CDR1 is MDHEN, CDR2 SYDVKM. This CDR3 is 13 amino acids long. V lost 3 bases and J lost 16, with 19 bases in between.